One and the same sample provided the 23 T cell receptor beta chains below, sequenced in a study of T cell responses to AZD1222 COVID-19 vaccine. Libraries were prepared by immunoSEQ multiplex PCR; TCRdb keeps only in-frame clonotypes and omits some of them. The sample records about 45,000 clones, less than 85% being singletons. Sequencing used peripheral blood, obtained on day 0 of AZD1222 vaccination. The receptors derive from an adult in good health.

In this sample, this clone is medium-sized. The V and J genes are TRBV19 and TRBJ2-2, with no clear D. Trimming removed 2 bases from V and 0 bases from J, with 1 base in between. This CDR3 has 13 residues. The germline V gene encodes CDR1 LNHDA and CDR2 SQIVND (reference sequence). The CDR3 nucleotides read TGTGCCAGTAGTATACCGAACACCGGGGAGCTGTTTTTT. It specifies CASSIPNTGELFF.

This clone was observed a handful of times. The chain links TRBV19 to TRBJ2-3, with no clear D. Germline values: CDR1 LNHDA, CDR2 SQIVND (reference sequence). CDR3 length: 16 amino acids. The V and J ends lost 5 bases and 1 base respectively, with 16 bases between them. The CDR3 coding sequence is TGTGCCAGTAGTCCAACCTTAGCAGGCGGCACAGATACGCAGTATTTT. It yields the protein CASSPTLAGGTDTQYF.

The V gene is TRBV9, the J gene TRBJ2-7; D possibly matches TRBD1 or TRBD2 (5 bases each). V lost 2 bases and J lost 0, with 15 bases in between. The CDR3 sequence is 16 residues long. Germline CDR1 is SGDLS and CDR2 is YYNGEE. CDR3 sequence: CASSVNDGASSYEQYF. For the CDR3, the DNA is TGTGCCAGCAGCGTGAACGACGGGGCAAGCTCCTACGAGCAGTACTTC.

CDR3 amino acids: CASSQVTGGTEAFF. CDR3 bases: TGCGCCAGCAGTCAGGTGACAGGGGGCACTGAAGCTTTCTTT. J is TRBJ1-1 and V is TRBV4-3, with 9 bases fitting TRBD1. J gave up 4 bases and V 6 bases, and 6 bases lay outside the gene matches. This CDR3 has 14 residues. Germline CDR1 and CDR2: LGHNA and YSLEER.

The table lists this clone with a few counts. The chain employs TRBV5-1 and TRBJ2-5; TRBD2 aligns across 9 bases. The length of the CDR3 is 16 residues. V dropped 0 bases and J dropped 1; count of bases not matched to a gene: 4. Germline-derived CDR1 and CDR2 are SGHRS and YFSETQ. The CDR3 region is CASSLGASGAQETQYF. The CDR3 coding sequence is TGCGCCAGCAGCTTGGGGGCTAGCGGGGCCCAAGAGACCCAGTACTTC.

The genes are TRBV3-1 (or the pseudogene TRBV3-2) and TRBJ2-5; D is unclear. The CDR3 covers 15 residues. V was shortened by 4 bases and J by 3 bases, with 15 bases between the two germline ends. CDR1 and CDR2 (germline): LGHDT, YNNKEL (reference sequence). The CDR3 is CASSRFTRVEETQYF. The CDR3 coding sequence is TGTGCCAGCAGCCGTTTTACCCGGGTGGAAGAGACCCAGTACTTC.

The rearrangement joins TRBV11-3 to TRBJ2-6; 7 nucleotides align to TRBD1. The CDR3 covers 18 residues. Germline V CDR1 and CDR2: SGHNT, YENEEA. Germline trimming cut 4 bases from V and 0 bases from J; bases unmatched to any gene: 9. The CDR3 loop is CASSSDRAYLSGANVLTF. CDR3 DNA: TGTGCCAGCAGCTCAGACAGGGCCTACCTCTCTGGGGCCAACGTCCTGACTTTC.

This clone was recorded only once. The chain carries TRBV18 and TRBJ1-5; weak D call: TRBD1 (5 bases). The CDR3 totals 15 residues. V lost 6 bases, J lost 6 bases, and 18 bases lay in between. In germline, CDR1 is KGHSH, CDR2 LQKENI. The CDR3 region is CASSPDAGRTQPQHF. The CDR3 DNA follows: TGTGCCAGCTCTCCAGACGCAGGGCGGACTCAGCCCCAGCATTTT.

The chain joins TRBV19 to TRBJ1-1, with D tentatively TRBD1 (5 bases). Germline V gene sequence: CDR1 LNHDA, CDR2 SQIVND (reference sequence). The length of the CDR3 is 13 residues. CDR3 coding DNA: TGTGGGACCGGGACGGTCCTGAACACTGAAGCTTTCTTT. This codes for CGTGTVLNTEAFF. The whole variable domain, remainder taken from reference TRBV19 and TRBJ1-1, is DGGITQSPKYLFRKEGQNVTLSCEQNLNHDAMYWYRQDPGQGLRLIYYSQIVNDFQKGDIAEGYSVSREKKESFPLTVTSAQKNPTAFYLCGTGTVLNTEAFFGQGTRLTVV.

The chain has TRBV14 and TRBJ1-2; D remains unclear. The CDR3 runs to 13 residues. Germline CDR1 reads SGHDN; CDR2 reads FVKESK. V lost 0 bases to trimming and J lost 8 bases, with 10 bases between them. The chain's CDR3 is CASSQEPFPGYTF. Written as DNA, the CDR3 is TGTGCCAGCAGCCAAGAACCCTTTCCGGGCTACACCTTC.

This chain uses TRBV27 with TRBJ1-1; possible D gene TRBD1, 5 bases. The CDR3 covers 13 residues. Germline CDR1 and CDR2: MNHEY and SMNVEV (reference sequence). V was shortened by 8 bases and J by 1 base, with 11 bases between the two germline ends. The CDR3 DNA is TGTGCCAGCCGGGAACAGGAGAACACTGAAGCTTTCTTT. Translated, it gives CASREQENTEAFF.

The chain combines TRBV28 with TRBJ2-3; 9 positions match TRBD1. The germline gives CDR1 MDHEN, CDR2 SYDVKM. This CDR3 contains 17 residues. V lost 4 bases and J lost 0; bases outside the gene matches: 8. CDR3 sequence (DNA): TGTGCCAGCAGTTCACCGGGACAGGGTCGTAGCACAGATACGCAGTATTTT. Amino acid sequence: CASSSPGQGRSTDTQYF.

This clone was recorded only once. The J gene is TRBJ1-2, the V gene TRBV20-1, with TRBD1 matching 9 bases. Trimming at V came to 6 bases and at J to 6 bases, leaving 8 bases not matched to a gene. The germline V gene has CDR1 DFQATT and CDR2 SNEGSKA (reference sequence). This CDR3 region has 13 residues. CDR3 protein: CSASDRGLNGYTF. The DNA of the CDR3 is TGCAGTGCCAGTGACAGGGGGTTGAATGGCTACACCTTC.

V usage is TRBV2 and J usage is TRBJ1-6, with 10 positions matching TRBD1. The V and J ends lost 6 bases and 10 bases, in that order; junction bases with no gene match: 9. CDR3 length: 15 residues. Germline loops: CDR1 SNHLY, CDR2 FYNNEI. CDR3 sequence: CASSLRDRGESPLHF. For the CDR3, the DNA is TGTGCCAGCAGCCTCCGGGACAGGGGCGAATCACCCCTCCACTTT.

This clone was found a few times. The rearrangement links TRBV12-3 or TRBV12-4 to TRBJ2-7; no definite D call. Trimming cost V 2 bases and J 6 bases, with 11 bases left between them. There are 13 residues in the CDR3. CDR3 in DNA: TGTGCCAGCAGTTTACACCCAGCAAGCGAGCAGTACTTC. Protein product: CASSLHPASEQYF.

The chain has TRBV19 and TRBJ2-1, with 8 nucleotides matching TRBD1. This CDR3 is 12 amino acids long. Germline V gene lookup returns CDR1 LNHDA and CDR2 SQIVND (reference sequence). V gave up 5 bases and J gave up 9 bases; unmatched junction bases: 3. As DNA, the CDR3 is TGTGCCAGTAGTTTGGACAGGGTTGAGCAGTTCTTC. This codes for CASSLDRVEQFF.

The chain joins TRBV3-1 (or the pseudogene TRBV3-2) to TRBJ1-4, with 7 bases identical to TRBD1. Losses at the gene ends were 3 bases for V and 8 bases for J; bases not matched to a gene: 3. Germline V gene sequence: CDR1 LGHDT, CDR2 YNNKEL (reference sequence). This CDR3 is 13 amino acids long. CDR3 protein: CASSQVQGEKLFF. CDR3 nucleotides: TGTGCCAGCAGCCAGGTACAGGGGGAAAAACTGTTTTTT.

This clone has only a few counts. The chain couples TRBV3-1 (or the pseudogene TRBV3-2) to TRBJ1-2; no clear D. The V end was cut by 3 bases, the J end by 6 bases, with 11 bases between. Germline CDR1 is LGHDT and CDR2 is YNNKEL (reference sequence). The CDR3 covers 13 residues. CDR3 nucleotide sequence: TGTGCCAGCAGCCATTCGGGGAGTGATGGCTACACCTTC. Its translation: CASSHSGSDGYTF.

The CDR3 loop reads CASSRNPGVPDGYTF. CDR3 DNA: TGTGCCAGTAGTAGAAACCCAGGGGTACCAGATGGCTACACCTTC. This sequence joins TRBV19 and TRBJ1-2; tentatively, D is TRBD1 (6 bases). Germline V CDR1 and CDR2: LNHDA, SQIVND (reference sequence). V shed 4 bases and J shed 6 bases, with 18 bases lying between them. The CDR3 length is 15 residues.

V is TRBV5-4 and J is TRBJ2-7, with 7 nucleotides matching TRBD1. Germline assignment: CDR1 SGHNT and CDR2 YYREEE (reference sequence). CDR3 size: 14 residues. Losses at the gene ends were 0 bases for V and 4 bases for J; bases not matched to a gene: 4. CDR3 loop: CASSLGDRAYEQYF. CDR3 DNA sequence: TGTGCCAGCAGCTTGGGCGACAGGGCTTACGAGCAGTACTTC.

The chain couples TRBV5-1 to TRBJ1-2; D gene uncertain. V lost 4 bases to trimming and J lost 6 bases, with 19 bases between them. The CDR3 runs to 15 residues. CDR1 is SGHRS and CDR2 is YFSETQ in the germline V gene. Here the CDR3 reads CASSPPTSNRHGYTF. The CDR3 DNA reads TGCGCCAGCAGCCCCCCAACTTCGAACCGTCATGGCTACACCTTC.

This chain links TRBV13 with TRBJ1-1; perhaps TRBD1 as D (5 bases). The V and J ends lost 4 bases and 6 bases respectively, with 21 bases between them. Germline V lookup: CDR1 PRHDT, CDR2 FYEKMQ (reference sequence). CDR3 length: 16 amino acids. The CDR3 loop reads CASSSAGKINPAEAFF. In nucleotides, the CDR3 is TGTGCCAGCAGCTCTGCAGGGAAAATTAACCCCGCTGAAGCTTTCTTT.

The gene calls are TRBV5-6 and TRBJ2-6; no clear D. V dropped 1 base and J dropped 4 bases, with 6 bases sitting between them. The CDR3 spans 14 residues. Germline-derived CDR1 and CDR2 are SGHDT and YYEEEE. The CDR3 sequence is CASSLRAGANVLTF. CDR3 DNA: TGTGCCAGCAGCTTGCGGGCGGGGGCCAACGTCCTGACTTTC.